This T cell receptor (beta chain) stems from a study of CD8+CD57+ T cells in acquired aplastic anemia. Genomic DNA, the template, was used for profiling of the TCR beta VDJ and CDR3. A single record per CDR3 protein comes from TCRdb applying MiXCR to the reads. The sample carries under 200,000 distinct CDR3 sequences, 64% recorded once. A note on this clonotype: The limits of the CDR3 on the DNA are not certain, so only TCRdb's listed CDR3 is given.

The CDR3 adds up to 22 amino acids, both ends counted. The V gene's germline CDR1 is SGHVS and CDR2 FNYEAQ. The rearrangement joins TRBV7-6 to TRBJ2-2; whether TRBD1, the table's D call, matches the DNA was not checked. The material sequenced was sorted CD4+, CD8+, or CD8+CD57+ T cells (not recorded which) from PBMCs. The receptor was isolated from a human donor with severe aplastic anemia or a healthy control (not recorded which). The CDR3 loop reads CASSSGPNYEQYFGPGTRELFF.